This record covers a single T cell receptor (beta chain). Clones were sequenced by immunoSEQ multiplex PCR, and TCRdb holds only the in-frame ones, with some missing. The table records 150,000 to 180,000 clones, 91% of them present only once. The data originate from a study of blood T cell repertoires in COVID-19. Looked up from germline, CDR1 is LNHDA and CDR2 is SQIVND (reference sequence). The CDR3 is 17 residues long. V shed 0 bases and J 0 bases; nucleotides not matched to a gene: 4. V is TRBV19 and J is TRBJ2-3, with 9 bases identical to TRBD2. The sample taken for sequencing was peripheral blood. The source of this sequence is a middle-aged man with acute or convalescent COVID-19. The CDR3 reads CASSIEGLAGSTDTQYF. The CDR3 nucleotides read TGTGCCAGTAGTATAGAGGGCCTAGCGGGGAGCACAGATACGCAGTATTTT.